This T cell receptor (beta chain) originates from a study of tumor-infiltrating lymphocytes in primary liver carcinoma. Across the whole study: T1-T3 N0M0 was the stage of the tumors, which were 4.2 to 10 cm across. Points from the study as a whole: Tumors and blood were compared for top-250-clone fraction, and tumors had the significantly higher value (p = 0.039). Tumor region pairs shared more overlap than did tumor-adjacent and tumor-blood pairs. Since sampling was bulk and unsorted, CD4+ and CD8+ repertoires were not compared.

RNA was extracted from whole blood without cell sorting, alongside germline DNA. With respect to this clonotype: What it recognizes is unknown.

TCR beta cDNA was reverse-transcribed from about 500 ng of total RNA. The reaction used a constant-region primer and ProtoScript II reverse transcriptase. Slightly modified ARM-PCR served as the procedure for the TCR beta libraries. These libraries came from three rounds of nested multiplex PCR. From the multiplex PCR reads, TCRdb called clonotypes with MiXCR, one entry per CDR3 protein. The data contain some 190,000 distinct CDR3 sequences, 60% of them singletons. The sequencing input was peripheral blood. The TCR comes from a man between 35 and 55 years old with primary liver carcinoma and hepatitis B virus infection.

The CDR3: CASSNANAEKLFF. The CDR3 nucleotides read TGTGCCAGCAGCAATGCCAACGCGGAAAAACTGTTTTTT. This sequence joins TRBV5-4 and TRBJ1-4; D remains unclear. This CDR3 has 13 residues. Germline CDR1 and CDR2: SGHNT and YYREEE (reference sequence). V lost 4 bases to trimming and J lost 8 bases, with 12 bases between them.